What follows are 21 T cell receptor beta chains derived from one specimen sequenced in a study of blood T cell repertoires in COVID-19. Produced via immunoSEQ multiplex PCR; TCRdb's table is partial and in-frame only. The repertoire holds around 220,000 clones, with 70% to 90% as singletons. Sequences were obtained from PBMCs or T cells enriched from blood (not recorded which). Receptor source: a woman between 40 and 55 years old with acute COVID-19.

The V call is TRBV7-3, the J call TRBJ2-2; D unresolved. Germline CDR1 reads SGHTA; CDR2 reads FQGTGA. The CDR3 length is 15 residues. Between the trimmed V and J ends, which lost 5 bases and 0 bases, there was a span of 10 bases. CDR3 sequence (DNA): TGTGCCAGCAGCCCCCATGCGACGAACACCGGGGAGCTGTTTTTT. Its translation is CASSPHATNTGELFF.

This rearrangement joins TRBV5-6 to TRBJ2-1; 10 bases match TRBD2. Germline-derived CDR1 and CDR2 are SGHDT and YYEEEE. The CDR3 runs to 19 residues. With V trimmed by 6 bases and J by 4 bases, 19 bases remained unmatched. The CDR3 DNA sequence: TGTGCCAGCATCCACATTCGGAGTAGCGGGGGGCCACTGTACAATGAGCAGTTCTTC. Encoded protein: CASIHIRSSGGPLYNEQFF. Based on the CDR3 plus reference TRBV5-6 and TRBJ2-1, the full variable domain is DAGVTQSPTHLIKTRGQQVTLRCSPKSGHDTVSWYQQALGQGPQFIFQYYEEEERQRGNFPDRFSGHQFPNYSSELNVNALLLGDSALYLCASIHIRSSGGPLYNEQFFGPGTRLTVL.

The chain uses TRBV20-1 and TRBJ2-3; D is possibly TRBD2 (6 bases). Germline values: CDR1 DFQATT, CDR2 SNEGSKA (reference sequence). This CDR3 has 14 residues. Trimming left V 3 bases short and J 2 bases short, with 12 bases between. CDR3 nucleotides: TGCAGTGCTAGTTCCCGGGGGATCACAGATACGCAGTATTTT. This translates into CSASSRGITDTQYF.

CDR3 coding DNA: TGTGCCAGCAGTTGGACAGGCGGCACAGATACGCAGTATTTT. It is translated as CASSWTGGTDTQYF. The rearrangement links TRBV28 to TRBJ2-3, with 7 bases that match TRBD1. With V trimmed by 4 bases and J by 1 base, 2 bases remained unmatched. CDR3 length: 14 amino acids. Germline lookup yields CDR1 MDHEN and CDR2 SYDVKM.

This clone has only a few counts. The rearrangement uses TRBV5-1 and TRBJ2-2; 11 bases align to TRBD2. Germline V gene data show CDR1 as SGHRS and CDR2 as YFSETQ. V was pared by 3 bases and J by 4 bases, with 5 bases of the junction left unmatched. This CDR3 spans 16 amino acids. The CDR3 loop reads CASSSLAGGSTGELFF. In DNA, the CDR3 is TGCGCCAGCAGCTCTCTAGCGGGGGGTTCCACCGGGGAGCTGTTTTTT.

On this clone itself: This CDR3 is also generated by other DNA sequences in the sample. This chain links TRBV30 with TRBJ1-6; tentatively, D is TRBD1 (6 bases). CDR3 length: 14 amino acids. V lost 0 bases and J 7 bases, leaving 10 bases between the germline ends. The germline V gene encodes CDR1 GTSNPN and CDR2 SVGIG (reference sequence). The CDR3 coding sequence is TGTGCCTGGAGTGTGGGGCAGGGGAATTCACCCCTCCACTTT. This codes for CAWSVGQGNSPLHF. Filled out from reference TRBV30 and TRBJ1-6, the complete variable domain reads SQTIHQWPATLVQPVGSPLSLECTVEGTSNPNLYWYRQAAGRGLQLLFYSVGIGQISSEVPQNLSASRPQDRQFILSSKKLLLSDSGFYLCAWSVGQGNSPLHFGNGTRLTVT.

This chain joins TRBV2 and TRBJ2-7, with TRBD2 identical over 8 bases. This CDR3 contains 16 residues. In germline, CDR1 is SNHLY, CDR2 FYNNEI. With 6 bases clipped from V and 3 bases from J, the junction kept 13 bases outside the gene matches. The CDR3 reads CASRGGLLAAFYEQYF. CDR3 nucleotides: TGTGCCAGCAGGGGGGGGTTACTAGCGGCATTCTACGAGCAGTACTTC.

V gene TRBV25-1 combines with J gene TRBJ2-1, with D unresolved. The V gene lost 5 bases and the J gene lost 6 bases, with 14 bases spanning the gap. Germline V lookup: CDR1 MGHDK, CDR2 SYGVNS. This CDR3 comprises 14 residues. CDR3 nucleotides: TGTGCCAGCAGTTCCTCCCCCCTCTCCAATGAGCAGTTCTTC. Protein: CASSSSPLSNEQFF.

The rearrangement joins TRBV5-6 to TRBJ2-7; 16 bases map to TRBD2. The trim removed 4 bases at V and 5 bases at J, leaving 12 bases unmatched. Per the germline V gene, CDR1 is SGHDT and CDR2 is YYEEEE. The CDR3 runs to 18 residues. The CDR3 sequence is CASSLGLAGGPFVHEQYF. The CDR3 nucleotides are TGTGCCAGCAGCCTGGGACTAGCGGGAGGGCCGTTCGTCCACGAGCAGTACTTC. The full variable domain, its missing parts supplied by reference TRBV5-6 and TRBJ2-7, is DAGVTQSPTHLIKTRGQQVTLRCSPKSGHDTVSWYQQALGQGPQFIFQYYEEEERQRGNFPDRFSGHQFPNYSSELNVNALLLGDSALYLCASSLGLAGGPFVHEQYFGPGTRLTVT.

The rearrangement links TRBV6-1 to TRBJ1-6; D gene unclear. Germline-derived CDR1 and CDR2 are MNHNS and SASEGT. Trimming cost V 0 bases and J 10 bases, with 10 bases left between them. CDR3 length: 14 amino acids. The DNA for the CDR3 is TGTGCCAGCAGTGAAGCCGCGAATGAGTCACCCCTCCACTTT. Translated: CASSEAANESPLHF.

This clone came up once. This rearrangement joins TRBV25-1 to TRBJ1-5; 9 bases agree with TRBD1. This CDR3 is built from 16 residues. V lost 5 bases, J lost 2 bases, and 7 bases stayed unmatched. Germline V CDR1 and CDR2: MGHDK, SYGVNS. The CDR3 DNA sequence: TGTGCCAGCAGTCAAACAGGGGGCCCCGGCAATCAGCCCCAGCATTTT. Translating it yields CASSQTGGPGNQPQHF.

The V and J genes are TRBV12-3 or TRBV12-4 and TRBJ1-3; D is ambiguous. V was cut by 7 bases and J by 9 bases, with 16 bases left in between. CDR3 length: 13 residues. The CDR3 loop reads CASTADGFSTIYF. For the CDR3, the DNA is TGTGCCAGCACCGCCGACGGGTTTAGCACCATATATTTT.

The V call is TRBV2, the J call TRBJ2-1; D remains unclear. The CDR3 is 11 amino acids. The germline V gene has CDR1 SNHLY and CDR2 FYNNEI. The ends were cut back, 2 bases at V and 12 bases at J, with 8 bases in the middle. CDR3 DNA: TGTGCCAGCAGTGAACGAGCTGGGCAGTTCTTC. It encodes CASSERAGQFF.

This sequence joins TRBV2 and TRBJ2-7, with 8 bases lining up with TRBD2. J gave up 2 bases and V 9 bases, and 12 bases lay outside the gene matches. The CDR3 is 15 residues long. In germline, CDR1 is SNHLY, CDR2 FYNNEI. CDR3 in amino acids: CASSFSGTPTYEQYF. CDR3 bases: TGTGCCAGTTCCTTTAGCGGGACGCCGACCTACGAGCAGTACTTC.

The chain uses TRBV28 and TRBJ1-2, with a possible D match to TRBD1 (5 bases). Germline CDR1 and CDR2: MDHEN and SYDVKM. The length of the CDR3 is 14 residues. V was trimmed by 6 bases and J by 5 bases, leaving 16 bases between them. The CDR3 sequence: CASSAGPSAYGYTF. For the CDR3, the DNA is TGTGCCAGCAGCGCAGGGCCATCTGCGTATGGCTACACCTTC.

The chain joins TRBV6-1 to TRBJ1-3, with D perhaps TRBD1 (5 bases). This CDR3 region has 17 residues. Looked up from germline, CDR1 is MNHNS and CDR2 is SASEGT. Trimming shortened V by 1 base and J by 4 bases, and 17 bases separated the two germline ends. CDR3 nucleotides: TGTGCCAGCAGTGAAGTTAGTAAGGGAGGGGTCGGAAACACCATATATTTT. Translation: CASSEVSKGGVGNTIYF.

V gene TRBV5-4 combines with J gene TRBJ1-6; TRBD1 aligns across 7 bases. This CDR3 is built from 17 residues. Germline-derived CDR1 and CDR2 are SGHNT and YYREEE (reference sequence). Trimming at V came to 1 base and at J to 10 bases, leaving 14 bases not matched to a gene. The CDR3 spells CASSLLNQGVVGSPLHF. The CDR3 DNA sequence: TGTGCCAGCAGCTTGCTCAACCAGGGGGTGGTAGGATCACCCCTCCACTTT.

V usage is TRBV7-2 and J usage is TRBJ2-7; weak D call: TRBD1 (6 bases). The CDR3 loop spans 14 amino acids. V shed 7 bases and J shed 5 bases, with 18 bases lying between them. Germline loops: CDR1 SGHTA, CDR2 FQGNSA. CDR3 sequence (DNA): TGTGCCAGCACCCTAATACAGGGCGCCAACGAGCAGTACTTC. This translates into CASTLIQGANEQYF.

The table lists this clone with a count of one. The J gene is TRBJ1-2, the V gene TRBV28; 7 nucleotides align to TRBD1. V shed 5 bases, J shed 4 bases, and the junction held 10 bases outside the gene matches. Germline V gives CDR1 MDHEN, CDR2 SYDVKM. CDR3 length equals 15 residues. The CDR3 coding sequence is TGTGCCAGCAGTATAGGACAGGCGGCCAGCTATGGCTACACCTTC. It encodes CASSIGQAASYGYTF.

In this sample, this clone turned up a few times. The rearrangement joins TRBV11-2 to TRBJ1-6, with 9 positions matching TRBD1. CDR3 length: 16 amino acids. Trimming at V came to 3 bases and at J to 6 bases, leaving 6 bases not matched to a gene. Germline V gene data show CDR1 as SGHAT and CDR2 as FQNNGV. CDR3: CASSLSTGGPNSPLHF. In DNA form, the CDR3 reads TGTGCCAGCAGCTTGTCGACAGGGGGTCCTAATTCACCCCTCCACTTT.

The V gene is TRBV11-2, the J gene TRBJ2-1, with D possibly matching TRBD2 (6 bases). Germline CDR1 and CDR2: SGHAT and FQNNGV. This CDR3 region has 15 residues. Trimming left V 5 bases short and J 2 bases short, with 13 bases between. CDR3 nucleotide sequence: TGTGCCAGCAGCAGAACTAGCAGGGCCTACAATGAGCAGTTCTTC. Amino acid sequence: CASSRTSRAYNEQFF.